The TCR beta chain under discussion was sequenced for a study of early T cells in non-severe SARS-CoV-2 infection. Findings and limits, study-wide: VDJdb matching skewed toward anti-spike CD8 responses, missing private and CD4 specificities.

Unique molecular identifiers (one per individual cDNA molecule) were attached. Each CDR3 protein gets one entry after TCRdb re-called the 5' RACE reads with MiXCR. The data show more than 50,000 distinct CDR3 sequences, over 8% seen once. Germline loops: CDR1 MNHEY, CDR2 SMNVEV (reference sequence). CDR3 size: 18 residues. Trimming stripped 4 bases from V and 0 bases from J, with 16 bases between. This clonotype was found many times. Antigen: not known. Input material: whole blood. This rearrangement joins TRBV27 to TRBJ2-6, with D possibly TRBD1 on 6 matching bases. The source is an adult who was a healthcare worker with PCR-confirmed SARS-CoV-2 infection or an uninfected control (not recorded which). The CDR3 coding sequence is TGTGCCAGCAGTTCGCCCGGGACACGCCGCTCTGGGGCCAACGTCCTGACTTTC. Its translation: CASSSPGTRRSGANVLTF.